Following are 19 T cell receptor beta chains from one sample sequenced in a study of T cell responses to AZD1222 COVID-19 vaccine (dated by TCRdb to the early 2020s). The library was produced with the immunoSEQ multiplex PCR assay. Not all clones reach the TCRdb copy of this immuneACCESS table, which keeps in-frame sequences only. Checked studies attribute under half of the gap to unresolved V genes and leave the rest unexplained. A total of 84,000 or so clones appear in this sample, roughly 87% of them only once. About 1.6% of the sample is taken by the ten largest. What this sample's time point label stands for: baseline before first vaccination. This specimen was peripheral blood, taken on day 0 of AZD1222 vaccination. The receptors derive from an adult in good health.

The gene calls are TRBV28 and TRBJ1-6; no definite D call. This CDR3 comprises 16 residues. The V end was cut by 6 bases, the J end by 0 bases, with 12 bases between. CDR1 and CDR2 from the germline V gene are MDHEN and SYDVKM. The CDR3 here is CASSGSSSSYNSPLHF. The DNA for the CDR3 is TGTGCCAGCAGCGGCAGCTCGAGCTCCTATAATTCACCCCTCCACTTT.

This rearrangement joins TRBV4-3 to TRBJ1-1; D gene uncertain. V lost 4 bases and J lost 1, with 13 bases in between. This CDR3 region has 15 residues. The germline V gene has CDR1 LGHNA and CDR2 YSLEER. CDR3 protein: CASSPSEWENTEAFF. Here the CDR3 DNA reads TGCGCCAGCAGCCCCTCTGAATGGGAGAACACTGAAGCTTTCTTT.

The chain links TRBV5-1 to TRBJ1-4; no definite D call. Germline V gene sequence: CDR1 SGHRS, CDR2 YFSETQ. This CDR3 spans 15 amino acids. Between the trimmed V and J ends, which lost 3 bases and 6 bases, there was a span of 15 bases. CDR3 sequence (DNA): TGCGCCAGCAGCTCATTGGGTGCGGAAGATGAAAAACTGTTTTTT. Residues: CASSSLGAEDEKLFF.

This chain links TRBV19 with TRBJ2-1; maybe TRBD2 (6 bases). Germline V CDR1 and CDR2: LNHDA, SQIVND (reference sequence). The V gene lost 7 bases and the J gene lost 7 bases, with 17 bases spanning the gap. The CDR3 has 14 amino acids. The CDR3 DNA reads TGTGCCAGTAACGGGGGAGTGGCTTGGAATGAGCAGTTCTTC. It yields the protein CASNGGVAWNEQFF.

V usage is TRBV5-1 and J usage is TRBJ1-1; D unclear. The CDR3 is 15 residues long. Germline CDR1 reads SGHRS; CDR2 reads YFSETQ. The germline V and J ends were trimmed by 0 bases and 5 bases, with 14 bases remaining between them. CDR3 DNA sequence: TGCGCCAGCAGCTTGGGGCGTAGGTCGGGGACTGAAGCTTTCTTT. Protein: CASSLGRRSGTEAFF.

This clone occurred once. V usage is TRBV7-3 and J usage is TRBJ2-1; 9 bases map to TRBD2. This CDR3 has 16 amino acids. Unmatched junction bases numbered 3, after V lost 3 bases and J lost 0 bases. CDR1 and CDR2 from the germline V gene are SGHTA and FQGTGA. CDR3 DNA: TGTGCCAGCAGCTTGACTAGCGGTGTCTCCTACAATGAGCAGTTCTTC. Amino acids: CASSLTSGVSYNEQFF.

The chain uses TRBV10-3 and TRBJ2-5; 9 nucleotides agree with TRBD2. V lost 6 bases and J lost 3; bases outside the gene matches: 5. The CDR3 is 14 residues long. The germline V gene encodes CDR1 ENHRY and CDR2 SYGVKD. The CDR3 DNA follows: TGTGCCATCAGCGCTCGACTAGCGGAAGAGACCCAGTACTTC. This sequence encodes CAISARLAEETQYF.

The rearrangement joins TRBV2 to TRBJ1-2, with TRBD1 as a possible D gene (5 bases). The V end was cut by 2 bases, the J end by 5 bases, with 9 bases between. Germline V lookup: CDR1 SNHLY, CDR2 FYNNEI. The length of the CDR3 is 13 residues. CDR3 region: CASSEFQGYGYTF. Written as DNA, the CDR3 is TGTGCCAGCAGTGAATTTCAGGGATATGGCTACACCTTC.

The CDR3 DNA reads as TGTGCCAGCAGTTTAGTAGCGGCCCAAGAGACCCAGTACTTC. Amino acids: CASSLVAAQETQYF. The V gene is TRBV27, the J gene TRBJ2-5; tentative D call: TRBD2 (6 bases). There are 14 residues in the CDR3. The germline V gene encodes CDR1 MNHEY and CDR2 SMNVEV (reference sequence). V lost 2 bases, J lost 1 base, and 8 bases lay in between.

The chain links TRBV7-8 to TRBJ2-1; D gene ambiguous. The CDR3 contains 12 residues. CDR1 is SGHVS, CDR2 FQNEAQ, per germline. Trimming cost V 5 bases and J 4 bases, with 6 bases left between them. The chain's CDR3 is CASSRNYNEQFF. The CDR3 nucleotides are TGTGCCAGCAGCCGGAATTACAATGAGCAGTTCTTC.

The chain combines TRBV5-4 with TRBJ1-3; D is possibly TRBD1 (6 bases). CDR3 length equals 15 residues. V was trimmed by 0 bases and J by 0 bases, leaving 7 bases between them. The germline V gene has CDR1 SGHNT and CDR2 YYREEE (reference sequence). The CDR3 sequence: CASSLGTASGNTIYF. The CDR3 DNA sequence: TGTGCCAGCAGCTTGGGGACAGCCTCTGGAAACACCATATATTTT.

The chain is built from TRBV29-1 and TRBJ2-5, with a weak D call TRBD2 (5 bases). The CDR3 extends over 14 amino acids. Trimming took 6 bases from V and 5 from J, leaving 19 bases between them. The germline V gene has CDR1 SQVTM and CDR2 ANQGSEA. The CDR3 coding sequence is TGCAGCGTCTTGGGTCGCGGGCTCTATGAGACCCAGTACTTC. It is translated as CSVLGRGLYETQYF.

The rearrangement links TRBV6-1 to TRBJ2-3, with unresolved D. Per the germline V gene, CDR1 is MNHNS and CDR2 is SASEGT. The V gene lost 3 bases and the J gene lost 9 bases, with 13 bases spanning the gap. The length of the CDR3 is 13 residues. CDR3 sequence: CASSDVRDLTQYF. Written as DNA, the CDR3 is TGTGCCAGCAGTGATGTTCGTGACTTGACGCAGTATTTT.

The V gene is TRBV5-4, the J gene TRBJ1-3; D may be TRBD1 (5 bases). The CDR3 length is 18 residues. The V gene lost 2 bases and the J gene lost 1 base, with 19 bases spanning the gap. From germline, CDR1 is SGHNT and CDR2 YYREEE (reference sequence). CDR3 nucleotide sequence: TGTGCCAGCAGCTTTGGGGGGGTGGACATGAGATCTGGAAACACCATATATTTT. This gives the protein CASSFGGVDMRSGNTIYF.

CDR3 residues: CAWRFEATEAFF. As DNA, the CDR3 is TGTGCCTGGAGATTTGAGGCTACTGAAGCTTTCTTT. The gene calls are TRBV30 and TRBJ1-1; D unclear. The ends were cut back, 3 bases at V and 5 bases at J, with 10 bases in the middle. Germline loops: CDR1 GTSNPN, CDR2 SVGIG (reference sequence). This CDR3 is 12 amino acids long. Looking up the rest from reference TRBV30 and TRBJ1-1 gives the full variable domain: SQTIHQWPATLVQPVGSPLSLECTVEGTSNPNLYWYRQAAGRGLQLLFYSVGIGQISSEVPQNLSASRPQDRQFILSSKKLLLSDSGFYLCAWRFEATEAFFGQGTRLTVV.

V usage is TRBV29-1 and J usage is TRBJ2-1; possibly TRBD1 or TRBD2 for D (6 bases each). V dropped 6 bases and J dropped 2 bases, with 17 bases sitting between them. Germline loops: CDR1 SQVTM, CDR2 ANQGSEA. CDR3 length equals 15 residues. CDR3 amino acids: CSVPGPRGPYNEQFF. The CDR3 bases are TGCAGCGTCCCGGGCCCCCGGGGGCCCTACAATGAGCAGTTCTTC.

V is TRBV7-2 and J is TRBJ2-7, with 7 bases aligning to TRBD2. V lost 5 bases to trimming and J lost 0 bases; unmatched junction nucleotides: 7. Looked up from germline, CDR1 is SGHTA and CDR2 is FQGNSA. The CDR3 sequence is 15 residues long. The CDR3 spells CASSQSGTISYEQYF. The CDR3 DNA reads TGTGCCAGCAGCCAGAGCGGGACGATCTCCTACGAGCAGTACTTC.

This chain connects TRBV7-6 to TRBJ2-1; D is uncertain. The germline gives CDR1 SGHVS, CDR2 FNYEAQ. CDR3 size: 15 residues. V lost 5 bases and J 4 bases, leaving 15 bases between the germline ends. The CDR3 DNA reads as TGTGCCAGCAGCCTCGGTCGTTCACCATACAATGAGCAGTTCTTC. Translation gives CASSLGRSPYNEQFF.

This clone was picked up one time. The CDR3 reads CASSISSSGANVLTF. In DNA, the CDR3 is TGTGCCAGTAGTATTTCAAGCTCTGGGGCCAACGTCCTGACTTTC. The V gene is TRBV19, the J gene TRBJ2-6, with D unresolved. The CDR3 is 15 residues long. Trimming pared 3 bases from V and 0 bases from J, leaving 6 bases between. Germline V gene sequence: CDR1 LNHDA, CDR2 SQIVND (reference sequence).